Listed below are T cell receptor beta chains from one sample, sequenced in a study of blood T cell repertoires in COVID-19. Assay used: immunoSEQ multiplex PCR; TCRdb lists only in-frame clones, some missing. There are hundreds of thousands of clones in the sample; nearly 90% occur only once, and under 2.5% lies in the top ten. The specimen sequenced was PBMCs or T cells enriched from blood (not recorded which). The receptors derive from a woman between 18 and 29 years old with acute COVID-19. CDR3s include the opening cysteine and the closing phenylalanine or tryptophan. The order of the fields is V gene, D gene, clone size, J gene, CDR3 DNA, CDR3 protein. D genes are given only for firm matches. Clone size is stated in some rows and not others, as once, few, many or a class when expanded.

>TRBV9|.|.|TRBJ2-5
TGTGCCAGCAGCGCAGGGGCCCTCCCCTTGGCCCAGTACTTC
CASSAGALPLAQYF
>TRBV7-8|TRBD2|.|TRBJ2-7
TGTGCCAGCAGCTTATGGGTAGCGGGGACCTCCTACGAGCAGTACTTC
CASSLWVAGTSYEQYF
>TRBV19|TRBD2|.|TRBJ2-1
TGTGCCAGTAGTGACCTAGCGGGGGCCTACAATGAGCAGTTCTTC
CASSDLAGAYNEQFF
>TRBV6-1|.|.|TRBJ1-3
TGTGCCAGCAGTGAAGCTCAGGGAAACACCATATATTTT
CASSEAQGNTIYF
>TRBV6-5|TRBD1|.|TRBJ1-2
TGTGCCAGCAGGCAGACAGGGAACTATGGCTACACCTTC
CASRQTGNYGYTF
>TRBV6-5|TRBD1|.|TRBJ1-2
TGTGCCAGCAGAAGGACAGGGTATGGCTACACCTTC
CASRRTGYGYTF
>TRBV3-1/TRBV3-2|TRBD2|.|TRBJ2-7
TGTGCCAGCAGCCAAAGCGGGATAGAGCAGTACTTC
CASSQSGIEQYF
>TRBV14|TRBD1|once|TRBJ2-2
TGTGCCAGCAGCCCCCACCTCTACAGGGGAGACACCGGGGAGCTGTTTTTT
CASSPHLYRGDTGELFF
>TRBV12-5|TRBD1|.|TRBJ2-7
TGTGCTAGTGGCGAGGACAGGGCCTTCTACGAGCAGTACTTC
CASGEDRAFYEQYF
>TRBV11-1|.|.|TRBJ1-2
TGTGCCAGCAGTGAAACAGAAACCTATGGCTACACCTTC
CASSETETYGYTF
>TRBV6-5|TRBD1|.|TRBJ2-7
TGTGCCAGCACGGTGGACAGGGGGGTACCCTACGAGCAGTACTTC
CASTVDRGVPYEQYF
>TRBV7-9|.|once|TRBJ2-7
TGTGCCAGCAGCCTCGGCGGTGGCTACGAGCAGTACTTC
CASSLGGGYEQYF
>TRBV27|.|.|TRBJ2-7
TGTGCCAGCAGTTTATTTGACAGATTGTGGGAGCAGTACTTC
CASSLFDRLWEQYF
>TRBV5-5|.|.|TRBJ2-7
TGTGCCAGCAGCCCCTCAGATAGCACCTACGAGCAGTACTTC
CASSPSDSTYEQYF
>TRBV28|.|.|TRBJ1-5
TGTGCCAGCAGTTTAAGAGAGGCCCAGCCCCAGCATTTT
CASSLREAQPQHF
>TRBV3-1/TRBV3-2|.|once|TRBJ1-5
TGTGCCAGCAGCCCCACGGGGATCACCCGCCCGAATCAGCCCCAGCATTTT
CASSPTGITRPNQPQHF
>TRBV19|.|.|TRBJ2-1
TGTGCCAGTATGGGGGCTGGTTACAATGAGCAGTTCTTC
CASMGAGYNEQFF
>TRBV6-5|.|.|TRBJ2-2
TGTGCCAGCAGAAAAACACCTTCGAACACCGGGGAGCTGTTTTTT
CASRKTPSNTGELFF
>TRBV4-2|TRBD1|.|TRBJ1-1
TGTGCCAGCAGCCAGTCGACAGGGTATGATTCTGAAGCTTTCTTT
CASSQSTGYDSEAFF
>TRBV15|TRBD1|.|TRBJ1-4
TGTGCCACCAGCAGACAACTTGACAGGGGTCGGGAAAAACTGTTTTTT
CATSRQLDRGREKLFF
>TRBV27|TRBD2|.|TRBJ2-1
TGTGCCAGCAGTTTATCGAGGGGAGGGTCCTACAATGAGCAGTTCTTC
CASSLSRGGSYNEQFF
>TRBV7-9|.|.|TRBJ2-7
TGTGCCAGCAGCTTATGGAGGGAGACCGAGCAGTACTTC
CASSLWRETEQYF
>TRBV3-1/TRBV3-2|TRBD1|.|TRBJ1-2
TGTGCCAGCAGCCAAGGAGGACAGGGTAAAAGGGGCTACACCTTC
CASSQGGQGKRGYTF
>TRBV9|TRBD1|.|TRBJ2-7
TGTGCCAGCAGCCTAAGGGGGCGCCTGGACGAGCAGTACTTC
CASSLRGRLDEQYF
>TRBV11-2|TRBD1|.|TRBJ1-5
TGTGCCAGCAGCTCGAAGACAGGGGTCGACAATCAGCCCCAGCATTTT
CASSSKTGVDNQPQHF
>TRBV6-5|.|.|TRBJ1-1
TGTGCCAGCGGGGAGGCCCGTTCCACTGAAGCTTTCTTT
CASGEARSTEAFF
>TRBV19|.|.|TRBJ1-1
TGTGCCAGTACTTGGGAGGGGAGCACTGAAGCTTTCTTT
CASTWEGSTEAFF
>TRBV3-1/TRBV3-2|.|.|TRBJ2-3
TGTGCCAGCAGCCCCCGGGTAGATACGCAGTATTTT
CASSPRVDTQYF
>TRBV5-5|.|once|TRBJ2-7
TGTGCCAGTAACGAAGGGGCATACGAGCAGTACTTC
CASNEGAYEQYF
>TRBV10-3|.|few|TRBJ1-5
TGTGCCATCAGTGAGTCATACGGTAATCAGCCCCAGCATTTT
CAISESYGNQPQHF
>TRBV5-1|.|.|TRBJ1-1
TGCGCCAGCAGCCCGGGATTTTCGGAGTCTGAAGCTTTCTTT
CASSPGFSESEAFF
>TRBV25-1|TRBD1|.|TRBJ1-1
TGTGCCAGCAGTTACAGGGGGAATGCTGAAGCTTTCTTT
CASSYRGNAEAFF
>TRBV7-2|TRBD2|.|TRBJ2-3
TGTGCCAGCAGCTTATTCGGGCGGGAGGGCCGAAATACGCAGTATTTT
CASSLFGREGRNTQYF
>TRBV18|TRBD1|.|TRBJ1-1
TGTGCCAGCTCAAGGGACAGGGGTTCTGAAGCTTTCTTT
CASSRDRGSEAFF
>TRBV12-3/TRBV12-4|.|.|TRBJ2-1
TGTGCCAGCAGTCCCAGGATCAATGAGCAGTTCTTC
CASSPRINEQFF
>TRBV30|.|many|TRBJ1-5
TGTGCCTGGAGTATCGGGGGTCACCAGCCCCAGCATTTT
CAWSIGGHQPQHF
>TRBV6-4|.|.|TRBJ2-3
TGTGCCAGCAGTGAGACGGGGGGCACAGATACGCAGTATTTT
CASSETGGTDTQYF
>TRBV18|TRBD1|.|TRBJ1-6
TGTGCCAGCTCACCGGGACAGGCCGCGGATTCACCCCTCCACTTT
CASSPGQAADSPLHF
>TRBV11-2|.|few|TRBJ1-1
TGTGCCAGCAGCCCAGTCGGACTTAACACTGAAGCTTTCTTT
CASSPVGLNTEAFF
>TRBV3-1/TRBV3-2|.|.|TRBJ2-7
TGTGCCAGCAGCCAATTCACCCAGGGAACCGAGCAGTACTTC
CASSQFTQGTEQYF
>TRBV5-4|.|.|TRBJ2-3
TGTGCCAGCAGCTTGAAAGGGCGGGTCCCTTTCGCAGATACGCAGTATTTT
CASSLKGRVPFADTQYF
>TRBV6-5|TRBD2|.|TRBJ2-1
TGTGCCAGCAGCGATACTAGCGGGGCATTGAATGAGCAGTTCTTC
CASSDTSGALNEQFF
>TRBV6-4|TRBD2|.|TRBJ2-1
TGTGCCAGCAGGGCTAGCGGAGCCCTCTTTACTAATGAGCAGTTCTTC
CASRASGALFTNEQFF
>TRBV23-1|.|.|TRBJ2-2
TGCGCCAGCAGTCAATCGCCGGTCAGGGGGGACACCGGGGAGCTGTTTTTT
CASSQSPVRGDTGELFF
>TRBV14|TRBD1|once|TRBJ1-1
TGTGCCAGCAGCCAAGATCGGGCAGGGGGGGAAGCTTTCTTT
CASSQDRAGGEAFF
>TRBV27|TRBD2|.|TRBJ2-1
TGTGCCAGCAGTGTCGGGAGGGAGTTTACAGATGAGCAGTTCTTC
CASSVGREFTDEQFF